This TCR beta chain was sequenced for a study of shared clonotypes between healthy human individuals (dated by TCRdb to 2018 to 2020). Notes on the research overall: Two women and a few men aged 18 to 49 years were included in the cohort. The study deeply sequenced blood TCR repertoires of about five healthy adults to estimate repertoire size and the extent of clonotype sharing between individuals. Different laboratories and diverse techniques were used to prepare libraries and sequence TCR repertoires, to increase sequencing depth and limit assay-specific biases. Leukapheresis yielded between about 0.94 and 10 billion PBMCs per donor. Results the study describes overall, beyond this receptor: The genetic and exposure-history diversity represented was limited by the small number of donors. Based on pairwise subsampling, the degree of clonotype sharing among donors was expected to be affected by sequencing depth. Sampling was restricted to blood, and TCR repertoires in tissue are likely to differ from TCR repertoires in blood.

V is pruned by 4 bases and J by 4 bases, leaving 7 bases of the junction without a gene match. CDR1 and CDR2 (GTSNPN, SVGIG) derive from the germline V gene (reference sequence). Its CDR3 holds 17 amino acids, cysteine through phenylalanine. Only the CDR3 part of the read is kept: 51 bases, read in frame from the first base. Donors were healthy HIV-negative adults with no recently reported acute infections or vaccinations. Every donor was a Caucasian adult living in Nashville, Tennessee, USA. In the unsorted samples, 70 million to 95 million PBMCs were counted, and genomic DNA was extracted using the QIAamp DNA Blood Mini kit. Blood was collected by leukapheresis, and PBMCs were isolated by Ficoll-Histopaque density gradient centrifugation and then cryopreserved in liquid nitrogen vapor phase. Using the deep immunoSEQ assay, TCR CDR3 regions were amplified from genomic DNA by multiplex PCR. Genomic DNA extracted from each cell subset was distributed evenly over all wells of several immunoSEQ 96-well plates, and each plate served as one replicate. Each replicate PCR for unsorted PBMC received 300 to 350 ng genomic DNA, equal to around 30,000 T cell genomes. Unsorted PBMC genomic DNA was sequenced across ten immunoSEQ deep assay plates. The purified libraries were quantified using a Qubit 3.0 fluorometer, sized with a Bioanalyzer 2100, and then quantified again using the KAPA Library Quantification kit. Every immunoSEQ 96-well plate was sequenced on a separate single-read 150-cycle Illumina NextSeq 550 flow cell. The original methods were these. Because only junctional sequences without quality scores were contained in the immunoSEQ output, filtering matching that applied to full-length reads could not be performed. To assign V/J genes and CDR3, sequences were annotated using PyIR, a Python wrapper for IgBLAST v1.9, with IMGT germline references. Reads were filtered out if the reads had weak V/J assignments (E-value above 1e-6), no CDR3, stop codons, out-of-frame junctions, or ambiguous translated residues. V3J clonotypes were defined by identical inferred V gene, J gene, and CDR3 amino acid sequence. Percentage overlap between repertoires was computed as shared unique clonotypes divided by the size of the smaller repertoire. Three approaches were used to assess repertoire richness: RTK rarefaction, the Chao1 estimator, and Recon v2.1 estimates of unobserved clonotypes. In TCRdb, the immuneACCESS table is reduced to in-frame sequences with V and J assigned. These tables do not hold every clone; where another copy was compared, an unresolved V gene accounts for under half, and the others remain unexplained. The V and J calls and clone size were taken over from that table, and D and trimming were inferred from the DNA. A total of 500,000 to 650,000 clones appear in this sample, about 80% of them only once. Of the sample, around 12% falls within the top ten clones.

This clone came up a few times. The specificity of this receptor is unknown. Base-call qualities are not available, and no considerably larger clone is one nucleotide away. This TCR was sampled from a woman between 40 and 50 years old in good health. Some clones in this sample may be carry-over from other donors' samples. Specimen: PBMCs. This sequence uses TRBV30 and TRBJ2-6, with 13 bases matching TRBD2. The bases read TGTGCCTGGAACGGACTAGCGGGAGTGGCCGGGGCCAACGTCCTGACTTTC. It codes for CAWNGLAGVAGANVLTF.